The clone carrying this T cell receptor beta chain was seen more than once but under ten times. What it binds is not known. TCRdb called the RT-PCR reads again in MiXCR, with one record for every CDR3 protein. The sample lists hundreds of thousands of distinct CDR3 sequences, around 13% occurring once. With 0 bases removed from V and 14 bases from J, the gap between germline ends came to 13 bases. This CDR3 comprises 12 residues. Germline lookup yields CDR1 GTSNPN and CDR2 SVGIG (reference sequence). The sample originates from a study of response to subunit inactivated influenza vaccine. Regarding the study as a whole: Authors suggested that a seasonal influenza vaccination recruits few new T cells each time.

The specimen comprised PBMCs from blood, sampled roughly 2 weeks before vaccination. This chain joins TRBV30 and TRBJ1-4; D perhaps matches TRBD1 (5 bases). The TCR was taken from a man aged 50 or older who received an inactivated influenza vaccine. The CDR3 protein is CAWSVGAGWLFF. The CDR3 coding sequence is TGTGCCTGGAGTGTAGGCGCAGGGTGGCTGTTTTTT.